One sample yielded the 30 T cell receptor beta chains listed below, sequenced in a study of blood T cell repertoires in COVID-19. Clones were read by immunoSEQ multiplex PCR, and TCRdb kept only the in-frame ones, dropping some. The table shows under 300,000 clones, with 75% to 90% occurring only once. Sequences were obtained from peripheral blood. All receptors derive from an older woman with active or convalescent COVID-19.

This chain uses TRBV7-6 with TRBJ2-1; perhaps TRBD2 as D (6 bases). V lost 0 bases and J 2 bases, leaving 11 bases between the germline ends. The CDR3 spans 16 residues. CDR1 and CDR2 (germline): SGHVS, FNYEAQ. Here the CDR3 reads CASSLARAGTYNEQFF. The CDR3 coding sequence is TGTGCCAGCAGCTTAGCCAGGGCGGGAACCTACAATGAGCAGTTCTTC. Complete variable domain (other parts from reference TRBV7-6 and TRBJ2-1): GAGVSQSPRYKVTKRGQDVALRCDPISGHVSLYWYRQALGQGPEFLTYFNYEAQQDKSGLPNDRFSAERPEGSISTLTIQRTEQRDSAMYRCASSLARAGTYNEQFFGPGTRLTVL.

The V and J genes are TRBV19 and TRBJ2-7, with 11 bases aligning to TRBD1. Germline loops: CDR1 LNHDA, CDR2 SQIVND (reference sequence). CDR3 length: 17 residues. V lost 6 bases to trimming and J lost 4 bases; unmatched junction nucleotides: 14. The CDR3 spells CASSTQGQGAQYYEQYF. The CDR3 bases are TGTGCCAGTAGCACGCAAGGACAGGGGGCACAATATTACGAGCAGTACTTC. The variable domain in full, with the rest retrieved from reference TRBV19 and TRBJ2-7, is DGGITQSPKYLFRKEGQNVTLSCEQNLNHDAMYWYRQDPGQGLRLIYYSQIVNDFQKGDIAEGYSVSREKKESFPLTVTSAQKNPTAFYLCASSTQGQGAQYYEQYFGPGTRLTVT.

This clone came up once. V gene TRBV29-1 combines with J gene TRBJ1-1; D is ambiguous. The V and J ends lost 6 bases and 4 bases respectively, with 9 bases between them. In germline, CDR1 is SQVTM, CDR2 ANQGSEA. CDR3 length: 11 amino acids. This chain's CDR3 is CSVFLGTEAFF. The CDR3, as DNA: TGCAGCGTATTTCTCGGCACTGAAGCTTTCTTT.

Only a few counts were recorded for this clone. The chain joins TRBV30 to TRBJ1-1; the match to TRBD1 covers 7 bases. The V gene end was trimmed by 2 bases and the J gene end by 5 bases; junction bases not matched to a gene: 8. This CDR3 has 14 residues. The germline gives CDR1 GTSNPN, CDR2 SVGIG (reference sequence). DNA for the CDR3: TGTGCCTGGAGTCTGGGACAGCCGGGGACTGAAGCTTTCTTT. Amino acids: CAWSLGQPGTEAFF.

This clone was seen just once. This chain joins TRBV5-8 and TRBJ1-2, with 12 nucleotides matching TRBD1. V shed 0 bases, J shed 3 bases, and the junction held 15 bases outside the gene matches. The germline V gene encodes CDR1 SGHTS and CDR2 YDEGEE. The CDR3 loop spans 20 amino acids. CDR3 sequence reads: CASSLAGFLGTGGPYYGYTF. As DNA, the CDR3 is TGTGCCAGCAGCTTGGCCGGCTTCCTCGGGACAGGGGGCCCCTACTATGGCTACACCTTC.

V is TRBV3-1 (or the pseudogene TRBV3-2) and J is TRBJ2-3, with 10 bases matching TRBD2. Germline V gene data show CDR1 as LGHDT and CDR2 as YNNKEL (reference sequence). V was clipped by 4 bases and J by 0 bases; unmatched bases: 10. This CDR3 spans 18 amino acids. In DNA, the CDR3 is TGTGCCAGCAGCCCGGGAGCGGGGGGGCACCCTAGCACAGATACGCAGTATTTT. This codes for CASSPGAGGHPSTDTQYF.

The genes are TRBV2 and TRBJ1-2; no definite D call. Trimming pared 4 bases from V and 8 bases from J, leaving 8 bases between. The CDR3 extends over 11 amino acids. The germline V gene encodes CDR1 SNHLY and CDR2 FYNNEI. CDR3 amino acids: CASSVISGYTF. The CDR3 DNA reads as TGTGCCAGCAGTGTTATTAGCGGCTACACCTTC.

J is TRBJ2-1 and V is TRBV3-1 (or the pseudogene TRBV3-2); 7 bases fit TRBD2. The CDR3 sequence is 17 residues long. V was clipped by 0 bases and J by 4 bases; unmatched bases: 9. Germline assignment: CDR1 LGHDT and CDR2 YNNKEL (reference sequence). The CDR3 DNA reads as TGTGCCAGCAGCCAAGATTGGGGGGAGGGTTCGTACAATGAGCAGTTCTTC. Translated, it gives CASSQDWGEGSYNEQFF.

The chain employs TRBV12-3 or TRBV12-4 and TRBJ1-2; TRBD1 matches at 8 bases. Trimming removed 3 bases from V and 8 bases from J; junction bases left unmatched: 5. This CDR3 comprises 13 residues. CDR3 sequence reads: CASSFGRGQGYTF. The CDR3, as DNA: TGTGCCAGCAGTTTCGGCAGGGGGCAGGGCTACACCTTC.

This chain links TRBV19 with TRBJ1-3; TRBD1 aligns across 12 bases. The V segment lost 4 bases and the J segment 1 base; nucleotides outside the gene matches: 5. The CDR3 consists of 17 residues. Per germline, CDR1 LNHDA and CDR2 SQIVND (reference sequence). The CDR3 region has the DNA TGTGCCAGTAGTAGGGGACAGGGGGCGTCATCTGGAAACACCATATATTTT. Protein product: CASSRGQGASSGNTIYF. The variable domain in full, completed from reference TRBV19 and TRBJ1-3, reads DGGITQSPKYLFRKEGQNVTLSCEQNLNHDAMYWYRQDPGQGLRLIYYSQIVNDFQKGDIAEGYSVSREKKESFPLTVTSAQKNPTAFYLCASSRGQGASSGNTIYFGEGSWLTVV.

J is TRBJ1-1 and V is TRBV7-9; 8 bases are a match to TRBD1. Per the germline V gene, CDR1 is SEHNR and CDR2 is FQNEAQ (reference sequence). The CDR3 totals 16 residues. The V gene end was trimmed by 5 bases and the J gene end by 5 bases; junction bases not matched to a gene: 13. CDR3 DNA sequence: TGTGCCAGCAGCCCTAGGGGGGTGCGGGACAGGACTGAAGCTTTCTTT. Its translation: CASSPRGVRDRTEAFF.

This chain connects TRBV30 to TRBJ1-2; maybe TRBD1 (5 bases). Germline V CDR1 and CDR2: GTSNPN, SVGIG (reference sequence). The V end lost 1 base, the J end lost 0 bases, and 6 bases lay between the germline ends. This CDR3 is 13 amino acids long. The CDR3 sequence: CAWSGRANYGYTF. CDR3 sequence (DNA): TGTGCCTGGAGTGGCAGGGCTAACTATGGCTACACCTTC. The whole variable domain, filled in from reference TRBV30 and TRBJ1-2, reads SQTIHQWPATLVQPVGSPLSLECTVEGTSNPNLYWYRQAAGRGLQLLFYSVGIGQISSEVPQNLSASRPQDRQFILSSKKLLLSDSGFYLCAWSGRANYGYTFGSGTRLTVV.

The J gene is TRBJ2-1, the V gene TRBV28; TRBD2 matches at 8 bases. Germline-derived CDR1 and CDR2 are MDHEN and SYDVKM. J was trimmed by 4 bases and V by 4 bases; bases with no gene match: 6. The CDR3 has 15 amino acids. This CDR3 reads CASSYSGGTYNEQFF. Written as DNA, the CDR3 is TGTGCCAGCAGTTACTCGGGGGGGACTTACAATGAGCAGTTCTTC.

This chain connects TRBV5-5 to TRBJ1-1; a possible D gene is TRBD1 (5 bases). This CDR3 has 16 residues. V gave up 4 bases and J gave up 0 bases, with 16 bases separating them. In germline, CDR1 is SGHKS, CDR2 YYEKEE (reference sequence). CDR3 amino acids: CASSAQQAIMNTEAFF. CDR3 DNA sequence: TGTGCCAGCAGCGCACAACAGGCCATCATGAACACTGAAGCTTTCTTT.

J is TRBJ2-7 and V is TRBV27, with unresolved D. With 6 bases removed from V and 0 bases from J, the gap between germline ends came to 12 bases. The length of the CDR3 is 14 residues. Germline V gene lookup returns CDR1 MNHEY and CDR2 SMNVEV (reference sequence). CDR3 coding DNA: TGTGCCAGCAGCCCCGCGAGGAGCTCCTACGAGCAGTACTTC. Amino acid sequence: CASSPARSSYEQYF.

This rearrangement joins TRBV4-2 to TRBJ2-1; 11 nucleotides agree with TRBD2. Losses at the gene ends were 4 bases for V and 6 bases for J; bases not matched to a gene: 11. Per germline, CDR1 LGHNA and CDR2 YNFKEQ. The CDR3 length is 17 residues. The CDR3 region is CASSPSGGLAGRNEQFF. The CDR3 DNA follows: TGTGCCAGCAGCCCCTCTGGCGGACTAGCGGGCCGCAATGAGCAGTTCTTC.

Written as DNA, the CDR3 is TGTGCCACCAGTGATTCCACTAGCGGGGGGGCGATAGATACGCAGTATTTT. This sequence encodes CATSDSTSGGAIDTQYF. This chain connects TRBV24-1 to TRBJ2-3, with 13 nucleotides matching TRBD2. Looked up from germline, CDR1 is KGHDR and CDR2 is SFDVKD. The ends lost 2 bases at V and 5 bases at J; junction bases unmatched: 6. This CDR3 comprises 17 residues.

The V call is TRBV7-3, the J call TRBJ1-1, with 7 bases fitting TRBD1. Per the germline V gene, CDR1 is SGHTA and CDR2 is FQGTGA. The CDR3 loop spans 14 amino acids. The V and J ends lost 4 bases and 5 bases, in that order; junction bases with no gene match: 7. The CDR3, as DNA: TGTGCCAGCAGCTCTCAGAGGACAGGAACTGAAGCTTTCTTT. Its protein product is CASSSQRTGTEAFF.

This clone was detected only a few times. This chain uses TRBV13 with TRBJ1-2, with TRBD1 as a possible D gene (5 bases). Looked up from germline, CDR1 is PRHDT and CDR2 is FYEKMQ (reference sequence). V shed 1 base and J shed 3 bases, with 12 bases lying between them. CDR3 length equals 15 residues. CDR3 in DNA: TGTGCCAGCAGCTTAGATCCCAGGGAAGACTATGGCTACACCTTC. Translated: CASSLDPREDYGYTF.

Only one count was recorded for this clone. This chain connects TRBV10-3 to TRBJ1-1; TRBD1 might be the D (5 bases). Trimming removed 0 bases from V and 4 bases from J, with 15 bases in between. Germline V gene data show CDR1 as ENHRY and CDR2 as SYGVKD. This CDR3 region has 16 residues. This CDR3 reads CAISESSQGSGTEAFF. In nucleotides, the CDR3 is TGTGCCATCAGTGAGTCAAGTCAGGGCTCCGGCACTGAAGCTTTCTTT.

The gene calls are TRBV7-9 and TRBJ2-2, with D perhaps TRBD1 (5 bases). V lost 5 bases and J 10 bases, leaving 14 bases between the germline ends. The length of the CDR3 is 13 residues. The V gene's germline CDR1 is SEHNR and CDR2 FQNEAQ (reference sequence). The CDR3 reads CASSARAREELFF. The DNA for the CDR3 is TGTGCCAGCAGCGCCAGGGCTCGTGAGGAGCTGTTTTTT.

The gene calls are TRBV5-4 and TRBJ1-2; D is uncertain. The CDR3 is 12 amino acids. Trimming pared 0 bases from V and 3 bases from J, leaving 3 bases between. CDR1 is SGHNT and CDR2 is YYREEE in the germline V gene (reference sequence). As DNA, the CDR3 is TGTGCCAGCAGCTTGGCTGACTATGGCTACACCTTC. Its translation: CASSLADYGYTF. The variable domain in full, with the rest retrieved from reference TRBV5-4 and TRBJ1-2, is ETGVTQSPTHLIKTRGQQVTLRCSSQSGHNTVSWYQQALGQGPQFIFQYYREEENGRGNFPPRFSGLQFPNYSSELNVNALELDDSALYLCASSLADYGYTFGSGTRLTVV.

The CDR3 coding sequence is TGTGCCAGTAGTATGGGTAGCGGGGGGGCCCAAGAGACCCAGTACTTC. Translated, it gives CASSMGSGGAQETQYF. J is TRBJ2-5 and V is TRBV19; TRBD2 aligns across 11 bases. CDR1 and CDR2 (germline): LNHDA, SQIVND (reference sequence). The CDR3 has 16 amino acids. Germline trimming cut 3 bases from V and 1 base from J; bases unmatched to any gene: 4.

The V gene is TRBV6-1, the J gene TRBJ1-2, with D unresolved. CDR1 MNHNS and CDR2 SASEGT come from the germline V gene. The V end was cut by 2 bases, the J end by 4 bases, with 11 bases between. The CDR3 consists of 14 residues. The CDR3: CASSEPDRGYGYTF. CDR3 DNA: TGTGCCAGCAGTGAACCGGACCGGGGCTATGGCTACACCTTC.

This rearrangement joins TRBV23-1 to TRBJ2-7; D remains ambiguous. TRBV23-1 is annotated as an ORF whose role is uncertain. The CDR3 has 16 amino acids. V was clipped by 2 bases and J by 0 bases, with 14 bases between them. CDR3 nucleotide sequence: TGCGCCAGCAGTCAACTGGGCAGGATAAGCTCCTACGAGCAGTACTTC. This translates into CASSQLGRISSYEQYF.

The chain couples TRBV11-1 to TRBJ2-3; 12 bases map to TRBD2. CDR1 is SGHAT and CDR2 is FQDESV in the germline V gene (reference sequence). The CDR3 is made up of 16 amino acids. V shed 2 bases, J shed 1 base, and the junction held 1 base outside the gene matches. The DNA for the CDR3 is TGTGCCAGCAGCTTACGACTAGCGGGGGGCACAGATACGCAGTATTTT. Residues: CASSLRLAGGTDTQYF.

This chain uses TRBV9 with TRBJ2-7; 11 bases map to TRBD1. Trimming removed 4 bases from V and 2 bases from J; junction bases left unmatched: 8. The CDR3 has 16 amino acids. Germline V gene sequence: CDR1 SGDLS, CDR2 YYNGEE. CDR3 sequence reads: CASSSQDRGPPYEQYF. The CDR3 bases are TGTGCCAGCAGCTCCCAGGACAGGGGGCCTCCCTACGAGCAGTACTTC.

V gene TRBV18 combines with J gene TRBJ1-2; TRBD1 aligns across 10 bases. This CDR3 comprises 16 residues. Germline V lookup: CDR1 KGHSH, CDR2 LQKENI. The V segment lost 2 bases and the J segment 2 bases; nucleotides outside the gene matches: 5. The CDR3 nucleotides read TGTGCCAGCTCACCAACACCGGGACAGGGGAACTATGGCTACACCTTC. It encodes CASSPTPGQGNYGYTF.

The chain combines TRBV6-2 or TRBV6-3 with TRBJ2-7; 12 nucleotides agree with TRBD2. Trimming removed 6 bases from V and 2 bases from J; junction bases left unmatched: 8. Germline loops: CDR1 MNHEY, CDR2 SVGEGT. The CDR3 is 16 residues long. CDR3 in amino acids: CASSHLTSGGPYEQYF. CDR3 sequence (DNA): TGTGCCAGCAGCCACCTGACTAGCGGGGGACCCTACGAGCAGTACTTC.

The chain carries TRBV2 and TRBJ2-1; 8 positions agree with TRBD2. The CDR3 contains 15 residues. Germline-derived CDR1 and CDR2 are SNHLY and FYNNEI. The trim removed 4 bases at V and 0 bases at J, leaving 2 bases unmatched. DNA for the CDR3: TGTGCCAGCAGTGTAGCGGGGAGCTCCTACAATGAGCAGTTCTTC. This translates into CASSVAGSSYNEQFF. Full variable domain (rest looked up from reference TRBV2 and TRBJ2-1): EPEVTQTPSHQVTQMGQEVILRCVPISNHLYFYWYRQILGQKVEFLVSFYNNEISEKSEIFDDQFSVERPDGSNFTLKIRSTKLEDSAMYFCASSVAGSSYNEQFFGPGTRLTVL.